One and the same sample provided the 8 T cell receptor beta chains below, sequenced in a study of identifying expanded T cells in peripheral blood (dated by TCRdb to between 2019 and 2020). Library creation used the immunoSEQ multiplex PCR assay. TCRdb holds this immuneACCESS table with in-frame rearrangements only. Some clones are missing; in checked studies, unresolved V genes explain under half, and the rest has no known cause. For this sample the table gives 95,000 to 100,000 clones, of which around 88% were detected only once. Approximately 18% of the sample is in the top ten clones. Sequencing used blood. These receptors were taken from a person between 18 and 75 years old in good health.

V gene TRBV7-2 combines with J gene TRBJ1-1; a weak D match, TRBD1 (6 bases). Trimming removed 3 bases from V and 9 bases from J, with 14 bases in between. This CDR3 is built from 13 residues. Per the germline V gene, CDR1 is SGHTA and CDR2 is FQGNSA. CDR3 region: CASSFAQGPQAFF. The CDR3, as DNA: TGTGCCAGCAGCTTCGCACAGGGCCCCCAAGCTTTCTTT.

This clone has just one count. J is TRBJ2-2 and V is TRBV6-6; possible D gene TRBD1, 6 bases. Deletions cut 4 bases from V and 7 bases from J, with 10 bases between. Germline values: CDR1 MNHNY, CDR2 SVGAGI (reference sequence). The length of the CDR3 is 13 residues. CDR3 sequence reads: CASSLQGYGELFF. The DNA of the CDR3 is TGTGCCAGCAGTTTACAGGGCTACGGGGAGCTGTTTTTT.

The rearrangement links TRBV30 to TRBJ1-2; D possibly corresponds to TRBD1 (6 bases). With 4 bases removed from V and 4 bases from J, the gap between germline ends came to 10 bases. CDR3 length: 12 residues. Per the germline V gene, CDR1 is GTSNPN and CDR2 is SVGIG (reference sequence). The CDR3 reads CAWIGGVYGYTF. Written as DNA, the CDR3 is TGTGCCTGGATTGGGGGCGTCTATGGCTACACCTTC.

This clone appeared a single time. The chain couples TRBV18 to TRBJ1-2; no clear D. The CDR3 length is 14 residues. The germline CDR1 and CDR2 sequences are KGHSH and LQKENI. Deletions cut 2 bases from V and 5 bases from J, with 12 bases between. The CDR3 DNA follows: TGTGCCAGCTCACCAGTGCCAGGAGGATATGGCTACACCTTC. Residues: CASSPVPGGYGYTF.

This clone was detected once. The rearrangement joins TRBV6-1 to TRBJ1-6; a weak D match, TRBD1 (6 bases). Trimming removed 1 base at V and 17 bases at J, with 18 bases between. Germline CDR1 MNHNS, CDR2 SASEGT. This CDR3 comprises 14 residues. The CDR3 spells CASSEDYRGTIFHF. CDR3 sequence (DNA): TGTGCCAGCAGTGAAGATTATCGTGGGACAATTTTCCACTTT.

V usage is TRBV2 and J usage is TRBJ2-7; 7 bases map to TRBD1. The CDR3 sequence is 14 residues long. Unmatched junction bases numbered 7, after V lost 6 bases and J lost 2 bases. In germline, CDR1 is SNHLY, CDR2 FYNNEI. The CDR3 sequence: CASSLGTAPYEQYF. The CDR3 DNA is TGTGCCAGCAGCCTAGGGACAGCTCCCTACGAGCAGTACTTC.

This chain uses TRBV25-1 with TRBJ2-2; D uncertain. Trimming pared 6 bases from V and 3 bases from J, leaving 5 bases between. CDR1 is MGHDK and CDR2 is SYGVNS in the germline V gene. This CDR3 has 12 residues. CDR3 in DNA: TGTGCCAGCAGCGACGACACCGGGGAGCTGTTTTTT. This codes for CASSDDTGELFF.

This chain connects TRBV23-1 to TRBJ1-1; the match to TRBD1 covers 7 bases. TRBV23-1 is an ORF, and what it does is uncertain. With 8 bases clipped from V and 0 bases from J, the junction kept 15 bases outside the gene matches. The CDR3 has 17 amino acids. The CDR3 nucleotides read TGCGCCAGCGAATCAAAGGGACAGAATCTTATGAACACTGAAGCTTTCTTT. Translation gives CASESKGQNLMNTEAFF.